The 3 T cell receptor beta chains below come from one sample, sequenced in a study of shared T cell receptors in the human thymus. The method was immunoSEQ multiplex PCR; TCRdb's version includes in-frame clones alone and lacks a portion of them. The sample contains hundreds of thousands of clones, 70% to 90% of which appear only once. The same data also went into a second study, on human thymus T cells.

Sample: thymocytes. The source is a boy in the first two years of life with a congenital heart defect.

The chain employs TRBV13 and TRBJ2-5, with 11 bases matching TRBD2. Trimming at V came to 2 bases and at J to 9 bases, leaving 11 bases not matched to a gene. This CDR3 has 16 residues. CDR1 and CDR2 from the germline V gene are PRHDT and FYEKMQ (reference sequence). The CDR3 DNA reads TGTGCCAGCAGCTTAAGGCTAGCGGGGGGACAGTGGCCCCAGTACTTC. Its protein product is CASSLRLAGGQWPQYF.

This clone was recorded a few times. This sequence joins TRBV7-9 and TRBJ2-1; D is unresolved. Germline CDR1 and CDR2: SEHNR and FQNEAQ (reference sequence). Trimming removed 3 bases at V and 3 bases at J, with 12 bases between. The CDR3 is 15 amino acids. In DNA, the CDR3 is TGTGCCAGCAGCTTCCGACAAGTCTTCTACAATGAGCAGTTCTTC. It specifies CASSFRQVFYNEQFF.

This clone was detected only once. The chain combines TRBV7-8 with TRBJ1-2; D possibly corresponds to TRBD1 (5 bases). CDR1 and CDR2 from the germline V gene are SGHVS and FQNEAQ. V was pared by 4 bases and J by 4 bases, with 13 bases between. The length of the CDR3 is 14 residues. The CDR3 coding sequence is TGTGCCAGCAGCTGGTCCCAGGGCGGCTATGGCTACACCTTC. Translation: CASSWSQGGYGYTF. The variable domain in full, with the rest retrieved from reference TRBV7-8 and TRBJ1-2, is GAGVSQSPRYKVAKRGQDVALRCDPISGHVSLFWYQQALGQGPEFLTYFQNEAQLDKSGLPSDRFFAERPEGSVSTLKIQRTQQEDSAVYLCASSWSQGGYGYTFGSGTRLTVV.